This T cell receptor (beta chain) is from a study of cytomegalovirus exposure and HLA in healthy donors. Study-wide findings and caveats: Listed as cytomegalovirus-associated were 150 or so TCR beta chains. Rarity characterized most TCR sequences, yet some public TCRs appeared in many donors.

Concerning this clone itself: Its matching antigen is unknown.

Use of 60 Vbeta and 13 Jbeta primers characterized the PCR. Sequencing was performed with immunoSEQ multiplex PCR; in TCRdb, only in-frame clones are kept and a portion is missing. The sample lists around 150,000 clones, 75% seen once, with around 10% in the top ten. Germline-derived CDR1 and CDR2 are SGHRS and YFSETQ. The CDR3 runs 16 residues. J lost 10 bases, V lost 1 base, and 9 bases had no gene match. The source is a young man in good health and CMV-seropositive. Sequencing was done on a sample of PBMCs. The gene calls are TRBV5-1 and TRBJ1-6; 9 bases map to TRBD1. This CDR3 is CASSLSSGTGNSPLHF. CDR3 DNA sequence: TGCGCCAGCAGCTTGTCATCCGGGACAGGGAACTCACCCCTCCACTTT.